The sequence of this T cell receptor beta chain was determined in a study of radiation and T cells in renal cell carcinoma. The time point denotes: blood 4 weeks post-SBRT, at nephrectomy. Described treatment: 15 Gy SBRT to primary tumor, nephrectomy 4 weeks later. Nephrectomy followed 15 Gy stereotactic body radiation by 4 weeks. Blood was sampled at baseline, 2 weeks and 4 weeks after SBRT. This clone was detected only a few times. Its antigen is unidentified. Profiled with immunoSEQ multiplex PCR; TCRdb holds only in-frame clones, not every one. The sample lists around 100,000 clones, roughly 88% occurring once. General study points: From baseline, blood top tumor clonotypes peaked at 2 weeks post-radiation.

V gave up 3 bases and J gave up 8 bases, with 11 bases separating them. CDR1 and CDR2 (germline): ENHRY, SYGVKD. The CDR3 sequence is 13 residues long. This clonotype originated in a man aged 55-75 years with renal cell carcinoma. This specimen was blood, taken from a patient whose treatment included radiotherapy and nephrectomy. The rearrangement uses TRBV10-3 and TRBJ2-1; unclear D gene. In DNA, the CDR3 is TGTGCCATCAGTGACCCCCCATCCCATGAGCAGTTCTTC. It translates to CAISDPPSHEQFF.